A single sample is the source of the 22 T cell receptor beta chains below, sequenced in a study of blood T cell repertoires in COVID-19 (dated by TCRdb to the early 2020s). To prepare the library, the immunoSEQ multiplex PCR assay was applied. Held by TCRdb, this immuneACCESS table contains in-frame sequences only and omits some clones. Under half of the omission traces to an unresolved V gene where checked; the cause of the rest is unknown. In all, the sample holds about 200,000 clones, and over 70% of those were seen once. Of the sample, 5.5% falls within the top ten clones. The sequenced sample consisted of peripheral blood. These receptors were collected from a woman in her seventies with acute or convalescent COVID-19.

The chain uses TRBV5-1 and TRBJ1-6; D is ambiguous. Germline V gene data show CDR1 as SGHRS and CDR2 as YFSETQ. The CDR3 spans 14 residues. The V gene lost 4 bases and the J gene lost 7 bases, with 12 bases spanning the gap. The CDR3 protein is CASSLGTTNSPLHF. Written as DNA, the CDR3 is TGCGCCAGCAGCCTCGGTACTACAAATTCACCCCTCCACTTT.

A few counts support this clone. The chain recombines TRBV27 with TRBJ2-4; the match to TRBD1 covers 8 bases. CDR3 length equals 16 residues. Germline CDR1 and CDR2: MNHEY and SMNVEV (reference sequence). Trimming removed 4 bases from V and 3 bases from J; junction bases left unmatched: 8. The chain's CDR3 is CASSSGTGLGKNIQYF. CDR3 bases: TGTGCCAGCAGTTCCGGGACAGGTCTAGGCAAAAACATTCAGTACTTC.

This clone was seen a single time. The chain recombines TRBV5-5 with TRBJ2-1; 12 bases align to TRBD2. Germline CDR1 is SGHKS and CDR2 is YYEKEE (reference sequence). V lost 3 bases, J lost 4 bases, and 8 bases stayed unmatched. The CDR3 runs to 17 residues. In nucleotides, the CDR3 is TGTGCCAGCAGCTGGCGGCTAGCGGGAGGGGTTTACAATGAGCAGTTCTTC. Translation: CASSWRLAGGVYNEQFF.

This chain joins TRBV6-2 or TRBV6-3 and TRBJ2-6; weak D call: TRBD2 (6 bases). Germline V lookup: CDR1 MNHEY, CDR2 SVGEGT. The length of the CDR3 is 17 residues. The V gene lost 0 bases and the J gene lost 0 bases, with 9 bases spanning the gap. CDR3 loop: CASSYSSGFSGANVLTF. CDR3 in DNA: TGTGCCAGCAGTTACTCGAGCGGGTTCTCTGGGGCCAACGTCCTGACTTTC.

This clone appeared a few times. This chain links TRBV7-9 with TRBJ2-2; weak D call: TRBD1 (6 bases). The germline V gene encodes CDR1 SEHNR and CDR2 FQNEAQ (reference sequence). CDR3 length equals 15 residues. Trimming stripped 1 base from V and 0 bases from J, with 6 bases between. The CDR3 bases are TGTGCCAGCAGCTTAGGACAGGCGAACACCGGGGAGCTGTTTTTT. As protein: CASSLGQANTGELFF.

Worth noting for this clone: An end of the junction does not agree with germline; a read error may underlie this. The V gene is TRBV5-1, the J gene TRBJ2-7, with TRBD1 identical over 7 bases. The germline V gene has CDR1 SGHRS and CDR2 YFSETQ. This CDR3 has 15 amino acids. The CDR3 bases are TGCGCCAGCAGCATAGGATCCGGGACAGCCTCGTCGGAATTCTTC. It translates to CASSIGSGTASSEFF.

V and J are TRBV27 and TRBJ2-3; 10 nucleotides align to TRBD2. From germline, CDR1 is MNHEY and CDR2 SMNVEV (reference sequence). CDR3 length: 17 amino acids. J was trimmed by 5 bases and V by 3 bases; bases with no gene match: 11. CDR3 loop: CASSFHGRLAGEDTQYF. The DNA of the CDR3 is TGTGCCAGCAGTTTTCATGGCCGGCTAGCGGGAGAAGATACGCAGTATTTT.

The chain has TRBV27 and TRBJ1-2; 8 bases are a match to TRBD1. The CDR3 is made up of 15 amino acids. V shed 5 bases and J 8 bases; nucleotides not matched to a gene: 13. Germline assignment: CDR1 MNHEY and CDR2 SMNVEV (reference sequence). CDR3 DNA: TGTGCCAGCAGTAAAGACAGGGGAGGGATAGCAGGCTACACCTTC. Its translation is CASSKDRGGIAGYTF.

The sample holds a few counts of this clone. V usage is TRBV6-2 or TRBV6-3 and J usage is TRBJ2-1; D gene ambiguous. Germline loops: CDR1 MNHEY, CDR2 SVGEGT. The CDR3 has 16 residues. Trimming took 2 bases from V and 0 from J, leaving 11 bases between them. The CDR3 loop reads CASSYAAVFSYNEQFF. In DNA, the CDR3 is TGTGCCAGCAGTTACGCCGCAGTGTTCTCCTACAATGAGCAGTTCTTC.

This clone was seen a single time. The CDR3 protein is CASVPRDRGPTDTQYF. The CDR3 DNA sequence: TGTGCCAGCGTGCCCAGGGACAGGGGGCCTACAGATACGCAGTATTTT. The chain is built from TRBV7-9 and TRBJ2-3; 12 bases agree with TRBD1. CDR3 length equals 16 residues. Trimming cost V 8 bases and J 3 bases; bases outside gene matches: 9. The germline gives CDR1 SEHNR, CDR2 FQNEAQ (reference sequence).

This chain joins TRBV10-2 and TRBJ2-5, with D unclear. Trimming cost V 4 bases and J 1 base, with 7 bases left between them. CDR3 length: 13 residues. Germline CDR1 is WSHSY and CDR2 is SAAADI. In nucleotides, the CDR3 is TGCGCCAGCAGTGTTTCCAGCCAAGAGACCCAGTACTTC. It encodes CASSVSSQETQYF.

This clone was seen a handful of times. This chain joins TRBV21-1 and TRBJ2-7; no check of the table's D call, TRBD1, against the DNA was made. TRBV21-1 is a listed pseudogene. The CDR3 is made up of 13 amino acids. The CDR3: CANRGQGGYEQYF. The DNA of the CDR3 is TGTGCCAACCGAGGACAGGGGGGCTACGAGCAGTACTTC.

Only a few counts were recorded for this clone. CDR3 nucleotide sequence: TGTGCCAGCAGCCCCAGTGCAACTAATGAAAAACTGTTTTTT. Its protein product is CASSPSATNEKLFF. The genes are TRBV3-1 (or the pseudogene TRBV3-2) and TRBJ1-4; D call uncertain. CDR1 is LGHDT and CDR2 is YNNKEL in the germline V gene (reference sequence). V lost 4 bases, J lost 0 bases, and 6 bases lay in between. The length of the CDR3 is 14 residues.

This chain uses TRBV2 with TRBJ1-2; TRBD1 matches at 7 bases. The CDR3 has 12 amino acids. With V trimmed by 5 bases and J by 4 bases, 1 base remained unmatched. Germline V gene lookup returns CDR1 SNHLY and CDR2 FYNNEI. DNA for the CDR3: TGTGCCAGCAGTCCAGGGGGCTATGGCTACACCTTC. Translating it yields CASSPGGYGYTF.

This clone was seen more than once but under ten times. CDR3 amino acids: CASSVAPQGGKNIQYF. The CDR3 DNA is TGTGCCAGCAGCGTAGCCCCACAGGGGGGCAAAAACATTCAGTACTTC. This chain uses TRBV9 with TRBJ2-4, with 8 bases aligning to TRBD1. The junction had 5 bases not matched to a gene; V was cut back by 0 bases and J by 3 bases. CDR3 length: 16 residues. CDR1 and CDR2 from the germline V gene are SGDLS and YYNGEE.

DNA of the CDR3: TGTGCCAGCAGCAGGCAGACAGGGGGCGGCGAAAAACTGTTTTTT. The encoded protein is CASSRQTGGGEKLFF. The chain carries TRBV5-4 and TRBJ1-4; 10 positions match TRBD1. Trimming cost V 4 bases and J 8 bases; bases outside gene matches: 8. In germline, CDR1 is SGHNT, CDR2 YYREEE (reference sequence). The CDR3 is 15 amino acids.

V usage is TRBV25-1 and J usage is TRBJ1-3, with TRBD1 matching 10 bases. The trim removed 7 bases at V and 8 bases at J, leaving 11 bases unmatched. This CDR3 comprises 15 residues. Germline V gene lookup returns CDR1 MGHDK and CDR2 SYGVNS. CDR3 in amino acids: CASTPGTGDSYTIYF. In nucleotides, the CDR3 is TGTGCCAGCACACCCGGGACAGGGGATTCATACACCATATATTTT.

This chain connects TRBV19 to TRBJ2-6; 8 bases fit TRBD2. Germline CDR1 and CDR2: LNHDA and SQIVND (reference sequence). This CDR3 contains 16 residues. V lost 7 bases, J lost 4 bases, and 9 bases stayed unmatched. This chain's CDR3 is CASIDSGVVGANVLTF. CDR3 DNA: TGTGCCAGTATAGATAGCGGGGTTGTCGGGGCCAACGTCCTGACTTTC.

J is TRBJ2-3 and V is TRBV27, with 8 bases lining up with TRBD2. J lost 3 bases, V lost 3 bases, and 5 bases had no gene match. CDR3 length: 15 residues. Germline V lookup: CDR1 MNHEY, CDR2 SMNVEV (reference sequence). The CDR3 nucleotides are TGTGCCAGCAGTTTGAGAGCGGGGGCTACAGATACGCAGTATTTT. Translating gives CASSLRAGATDTQYF.

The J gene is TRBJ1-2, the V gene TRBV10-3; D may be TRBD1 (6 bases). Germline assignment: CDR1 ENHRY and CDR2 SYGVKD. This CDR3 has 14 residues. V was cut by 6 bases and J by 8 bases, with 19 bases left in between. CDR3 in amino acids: CAIRESGTSVGYTF. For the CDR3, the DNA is TGTGCCATCAGAGAATCCGGGACATCGGTAGGCTACACCTTC.

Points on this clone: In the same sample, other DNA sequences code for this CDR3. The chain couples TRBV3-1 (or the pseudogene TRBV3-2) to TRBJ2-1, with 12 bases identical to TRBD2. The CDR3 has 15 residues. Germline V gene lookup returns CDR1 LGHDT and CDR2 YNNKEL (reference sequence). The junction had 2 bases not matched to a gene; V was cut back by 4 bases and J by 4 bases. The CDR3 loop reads CASSLGLAGYNEQFF. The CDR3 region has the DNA TGTGCCAGCAGCCTAGGACTAGCGGGATACAATGAGCAGTTCTTC.

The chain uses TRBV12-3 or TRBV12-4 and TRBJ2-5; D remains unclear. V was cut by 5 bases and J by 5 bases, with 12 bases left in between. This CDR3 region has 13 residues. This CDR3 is CASSRPSRETQYF. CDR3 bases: TGTGCCAGCAGTCGACCCTCGCGGGAGACCCAGTACTTC.